The text below deals with one T cell receptor beta chain. The sample originates from a study of blood T cell repertoires in COVID-19. The wider study: Nucleic acid was either cDNA or gDNA, and it came from T cells, B-cell-depleted T cells, or PBMCs.

How the authors handled the data: Estimates of nucleated cell counts were drawn from the amplification of reference gene primers. This table comes from immunoSEQ multiplex PCR, and its TCRdb copy is limited to in-frame clones, with some not included. V, J and clone size derive from that table, while D and trimming were established from the DNA sequence. The table has 250,000 to 400,000 clones, approximately 89% seen once. Participants were aged about 18 to 90 years, lived in 20 to 25 US areas, and enrolled virtually. Recovery meant two consecutive negative NP/OP PCR tests, professional clearance, or resolved symptoms. The CDR3 totals 12 residues. Germline V gene sequence: CDR1 MNHNS, CDR2 SASEGT. Trimming removed 3 bases from V and 7 bases from J, with 9 bases in between.

Specimen: PBMCs or T cells enriched from blood (not recorded which). This chain links TRBV6-1 with TRBJ1-1, with D perhaps matching TRBD1 (5 bases). The TCR was taken from a woman under 40 who had recovered from COVID-19. The CDR3: CASSETVGEAFF. The CDR3 coding sequence is TGTGCCAGCAGTGAGACAGTTGGTGAAGCTTTCTTT.